The entry below describes one TCR beta chain. The data were taken from a study of cytomegalovirus exposure and HLA in healthy donors. Study overall: One earlier analysis, a look at approximately 180 million T cells, found about 110 million unique TCR beta sequences.

The PCR employed 60 Vbeta primers together with 13 Jbeta primers. The repertoire was sequenced with immunoSEQ multiplex PCR; TCRdb's copy has only in-frame clones and lacks some. The table shows 90,000 to 120,000 clones, with 81% occurring only once. Likely unrecorded immune exposures existed in these nominally healthy donors. J gave up 3 bases and V 3 bases, and 7 bases lay outside the gene matches. Germline V gene data show CDR1 as SGHRS and CDR2 as YFSETQ. CDR3 size: 17 residues. The chain carries TRBV5-1 and TRBJ2-7, with TRBD2 matching over 15 bases. The TCR originated in a man aged 30 to 45 in good health and CMV-seronegative. Sequenced input: PBMCs. CDR3 coding DNA: TGCGCCAGCAGCTCCTCCGGGACTAGCGGGGGGTACTACGAGCAGTACTTC. Its translation is CASSSSGTSGGYYEQYF.